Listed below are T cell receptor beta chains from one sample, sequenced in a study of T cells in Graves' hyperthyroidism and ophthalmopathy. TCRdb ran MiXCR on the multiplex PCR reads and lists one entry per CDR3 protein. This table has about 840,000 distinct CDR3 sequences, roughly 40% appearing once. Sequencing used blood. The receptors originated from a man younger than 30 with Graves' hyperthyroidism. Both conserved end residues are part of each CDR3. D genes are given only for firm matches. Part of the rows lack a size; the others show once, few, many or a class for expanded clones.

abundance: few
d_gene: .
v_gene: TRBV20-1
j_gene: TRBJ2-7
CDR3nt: TGCAGTGCTAGAGAGATCTCCTACGAGCAGTACTTC
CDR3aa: CSAREISYEQYF

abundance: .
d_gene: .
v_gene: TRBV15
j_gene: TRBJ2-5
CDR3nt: TGTGCCACCAGCAGAGACGGGGAGACCCAGTACTTC
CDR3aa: CATSRDGETQYF

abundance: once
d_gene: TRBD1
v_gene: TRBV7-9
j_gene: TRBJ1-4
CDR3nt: TGTGCCAGCACCACTCAGGGACAGGGGGCTGAAAAACTGTTTTTT
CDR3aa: CASTTQGQGAEKLFF

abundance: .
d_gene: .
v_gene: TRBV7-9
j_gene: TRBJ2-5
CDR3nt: TGTGCCAGCAGCTTAGGACGGCAGGGGTTGGAAGAGACCCAGTACTTC
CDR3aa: CASSLGRQGLEETQYF

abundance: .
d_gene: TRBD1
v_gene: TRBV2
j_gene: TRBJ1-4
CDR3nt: TGTGCCAGCAGGACTACAGGGGGCTTAAATGAAAAACTGTTTTTT
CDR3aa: CASRTTGGLNEKLFF

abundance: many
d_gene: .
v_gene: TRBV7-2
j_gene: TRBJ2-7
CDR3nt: TGTGCCAGCAGCCCACAGTTTATCCAGTACTTC
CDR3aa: CASSPQFIQYF

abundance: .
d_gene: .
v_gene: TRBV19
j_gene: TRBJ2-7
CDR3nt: TGTGCCAGTAGTATTACGTCGGGGGCCCTCTACGAGCAGTACTTC
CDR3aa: CASSITSGALYEQYF

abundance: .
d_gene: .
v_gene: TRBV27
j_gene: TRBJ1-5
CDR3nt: TGTGCCAGCAGCGAGGGGGTAGGCAATCAGCCCCAGCATTTT
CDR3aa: CASSEGVGNQPQHF

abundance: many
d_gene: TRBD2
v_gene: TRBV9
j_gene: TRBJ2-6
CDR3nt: TGTGCCAGCAGCGTGGGACTAACCGGGTACTCTGGGGCCAACGTCCTGACTTTC
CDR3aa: CASSVGLTGYSGANVLTF

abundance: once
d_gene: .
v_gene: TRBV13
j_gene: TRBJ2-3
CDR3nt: TGTGCCAGCAGCCTCAGGGGTGCAGATACGCAGTATTTT
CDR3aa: CASSLRGADTQYF

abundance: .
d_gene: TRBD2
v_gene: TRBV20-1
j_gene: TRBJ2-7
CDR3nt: TGCAGTGCGCAGACTAGCGGGGGTATCTACGAGCAGTACTTC
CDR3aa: CSAQTSGGIYEQYF

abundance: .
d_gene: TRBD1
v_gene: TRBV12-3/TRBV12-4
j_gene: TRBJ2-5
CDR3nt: TGTGCCAGCAGTTCCGGACAGGGGAGGACCCAGTACTTC
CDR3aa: CASSSGQGRTQYF

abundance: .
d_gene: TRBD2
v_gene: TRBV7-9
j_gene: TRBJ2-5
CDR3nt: TGTGCCAGCAGCCCCGGGACTAGCTGGCACCAAGAGACCCAGTACTTC
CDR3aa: CASSPGTSWHQETQYF

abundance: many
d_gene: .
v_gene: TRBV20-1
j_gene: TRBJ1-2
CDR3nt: TGCAGTGCTAGAGATGCAGGGAAAGGCTACACCTTC
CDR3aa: CSARDAGKGYTF

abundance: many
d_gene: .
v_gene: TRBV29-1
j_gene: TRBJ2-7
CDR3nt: TGCAGCGCTTCCGTATCCTACGAGCAGTACTTC
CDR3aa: CSASVSYEQYF

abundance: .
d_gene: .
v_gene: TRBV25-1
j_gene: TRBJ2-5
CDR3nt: TGTGCCAGCAGTCCCACAGGGAGATCGAAGACCCAGTACTTC
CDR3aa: CASSPTGRSKTQYF